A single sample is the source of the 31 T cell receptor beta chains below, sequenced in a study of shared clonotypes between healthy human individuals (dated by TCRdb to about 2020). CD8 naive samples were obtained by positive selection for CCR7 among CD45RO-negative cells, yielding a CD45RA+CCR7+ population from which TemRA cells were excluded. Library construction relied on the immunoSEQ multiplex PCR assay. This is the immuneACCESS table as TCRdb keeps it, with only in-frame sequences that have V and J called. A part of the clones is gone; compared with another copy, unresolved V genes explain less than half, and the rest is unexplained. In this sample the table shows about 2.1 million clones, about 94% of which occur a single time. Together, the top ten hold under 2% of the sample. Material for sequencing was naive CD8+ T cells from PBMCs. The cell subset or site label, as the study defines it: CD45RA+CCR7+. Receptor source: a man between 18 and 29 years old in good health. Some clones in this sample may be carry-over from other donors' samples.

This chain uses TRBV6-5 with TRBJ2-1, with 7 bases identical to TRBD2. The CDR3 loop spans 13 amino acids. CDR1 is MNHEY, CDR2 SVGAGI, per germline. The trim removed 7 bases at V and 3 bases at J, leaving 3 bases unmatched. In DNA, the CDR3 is TGTGCCAGCACGGGGAGGGACTACAATGAGCAGTTCTTC. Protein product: CASTGRDYNEQFF.

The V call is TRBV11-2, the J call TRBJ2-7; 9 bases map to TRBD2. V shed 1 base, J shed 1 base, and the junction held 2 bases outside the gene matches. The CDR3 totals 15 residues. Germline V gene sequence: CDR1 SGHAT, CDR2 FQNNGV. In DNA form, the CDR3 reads TGTGCCAGCAGCTTAGGGACTAGCGCTTCCTACGAGCAGTACTTC. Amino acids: CASSLGTSASYEQYF.

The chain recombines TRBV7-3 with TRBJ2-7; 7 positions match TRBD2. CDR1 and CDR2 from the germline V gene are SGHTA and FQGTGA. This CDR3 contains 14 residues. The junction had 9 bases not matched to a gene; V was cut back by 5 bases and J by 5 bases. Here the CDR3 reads CASSISGVGDEQYF. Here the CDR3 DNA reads TGTGCCAGCAGCATAAGCGGGGTGGGCGACGAGCAGTACTTC.

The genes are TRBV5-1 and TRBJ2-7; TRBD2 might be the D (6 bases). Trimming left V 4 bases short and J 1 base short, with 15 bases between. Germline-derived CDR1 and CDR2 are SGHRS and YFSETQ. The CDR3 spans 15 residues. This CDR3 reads CASSPAPAGSYEQYF. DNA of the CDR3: TGCGCCAGCAGCCCGGCCCCGGCGGGGTCCTACGAGCAGTACTTC. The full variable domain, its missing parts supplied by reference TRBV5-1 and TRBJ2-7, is KAGVTQTPRYLIKTRGQQVTLSCSPISGHRSVSWYQQTPGQGLQFLFEYFSETQRNKGNFPGRFSGRQFSNSRSEMNVSTLELGDSALYLCASSPAPAGSYEQYFGPGTRLTVT.

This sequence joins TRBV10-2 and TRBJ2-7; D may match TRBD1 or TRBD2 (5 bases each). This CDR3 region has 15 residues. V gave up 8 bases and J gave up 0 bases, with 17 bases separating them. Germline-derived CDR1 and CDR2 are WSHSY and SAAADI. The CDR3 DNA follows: TGCGCCAGCTTAGACCGGGACGGATCCTCCTACGAGCAGTACTTC. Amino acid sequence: CASLDRDGSSYEQYF.

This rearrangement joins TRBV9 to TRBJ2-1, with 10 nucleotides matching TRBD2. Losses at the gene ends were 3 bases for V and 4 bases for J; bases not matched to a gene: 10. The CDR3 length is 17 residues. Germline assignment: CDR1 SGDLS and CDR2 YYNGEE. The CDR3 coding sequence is TGTGCCAGCAGCGCAAAGCCGGGACTAGCGAGATACAATGAGCAGTTCTTC. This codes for CASSAKPGLARYNEQFF. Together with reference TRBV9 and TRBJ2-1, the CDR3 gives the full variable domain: DSGVTQTPKHLITATGQRVTLRCSPRSGDLSVYWYQQSLDQGLQFLIQYYNGEERAKGNILERFSAQQFPDLHSELNLSSLELGDSALYFCASSAKPGLARYNEQFFGPGTRLTVL.

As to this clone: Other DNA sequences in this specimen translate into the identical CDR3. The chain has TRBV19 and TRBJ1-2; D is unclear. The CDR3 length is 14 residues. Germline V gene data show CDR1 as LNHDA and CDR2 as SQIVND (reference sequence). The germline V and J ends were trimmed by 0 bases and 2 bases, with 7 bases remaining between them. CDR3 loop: CASSIDLENYGYTF. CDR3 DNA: TGTGCCAGTAGTATAGATTTGGAGAACTATGGCTACACCTTC.

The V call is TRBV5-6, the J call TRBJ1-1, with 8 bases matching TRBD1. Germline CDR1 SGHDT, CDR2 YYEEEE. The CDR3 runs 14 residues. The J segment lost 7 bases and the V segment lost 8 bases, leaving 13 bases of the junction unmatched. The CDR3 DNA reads TGTGCCAGTCTCTTCGGGACAGGAGGAATTGAAGCTTTCTTT. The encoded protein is CASLFGTGGIEAFF.

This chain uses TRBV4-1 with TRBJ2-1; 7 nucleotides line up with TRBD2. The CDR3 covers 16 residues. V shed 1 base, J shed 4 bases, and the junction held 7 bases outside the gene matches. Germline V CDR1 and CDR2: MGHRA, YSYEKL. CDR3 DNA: TGCGCCAGCAGCCAAGTGGCCAGCGGGATATACAATGAGCAGTTCTTC. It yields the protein CASSQVASGIYNEQFF.

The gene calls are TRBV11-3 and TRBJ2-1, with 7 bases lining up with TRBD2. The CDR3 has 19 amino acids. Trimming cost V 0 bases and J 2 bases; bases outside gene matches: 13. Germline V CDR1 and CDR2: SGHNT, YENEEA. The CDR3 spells CASSLDGLAEGKPYNEQFF. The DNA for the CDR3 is TGTGCCAGCAGCTTAGATGGGCTAGCGGAGGGGAAACCCTACAATGAGCAGTTCTTC.

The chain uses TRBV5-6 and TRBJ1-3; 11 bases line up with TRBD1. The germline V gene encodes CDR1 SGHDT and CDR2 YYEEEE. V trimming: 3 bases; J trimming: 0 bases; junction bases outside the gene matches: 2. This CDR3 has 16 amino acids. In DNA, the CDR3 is TGTGCCAGCAGCTGGGGGACAGGGGGCTCTGGAAACACCATATATTTT. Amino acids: CASSWGTGGSGNTIYF.

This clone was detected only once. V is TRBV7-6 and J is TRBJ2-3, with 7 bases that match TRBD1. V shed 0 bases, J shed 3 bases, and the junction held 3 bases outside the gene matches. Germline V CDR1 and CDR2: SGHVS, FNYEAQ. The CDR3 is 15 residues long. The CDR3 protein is CASSLADRETDTQYF. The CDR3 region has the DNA TGTGCCAGCAGCTTAGCCGACAGGGAAACAGATACGCAGTATTTT.

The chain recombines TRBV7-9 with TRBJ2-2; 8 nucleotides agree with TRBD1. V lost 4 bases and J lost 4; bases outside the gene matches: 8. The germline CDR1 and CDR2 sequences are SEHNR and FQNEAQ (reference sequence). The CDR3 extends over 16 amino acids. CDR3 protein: CASSSTDREVTGELFF. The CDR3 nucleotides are TGTGCCAGCAGCTCAACGGACAGGGAGGTCACCGGGGAGCTGTTTTTT.

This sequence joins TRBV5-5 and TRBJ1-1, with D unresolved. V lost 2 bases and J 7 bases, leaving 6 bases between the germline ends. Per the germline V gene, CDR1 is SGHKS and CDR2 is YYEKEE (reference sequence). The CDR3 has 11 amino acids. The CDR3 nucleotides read TGTGCCAGCAGCTTAGAGGGTGAAGCTTTCTTT. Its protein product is CASSLEGEAFF.

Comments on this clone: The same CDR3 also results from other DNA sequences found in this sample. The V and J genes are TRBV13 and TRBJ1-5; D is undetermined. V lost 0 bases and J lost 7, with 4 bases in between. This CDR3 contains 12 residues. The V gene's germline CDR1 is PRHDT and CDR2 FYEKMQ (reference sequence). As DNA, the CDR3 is TGTGCCAGCAGCTTAGGACGACAGCCCCAGCATTTT. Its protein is CASSLGRQPQHF.

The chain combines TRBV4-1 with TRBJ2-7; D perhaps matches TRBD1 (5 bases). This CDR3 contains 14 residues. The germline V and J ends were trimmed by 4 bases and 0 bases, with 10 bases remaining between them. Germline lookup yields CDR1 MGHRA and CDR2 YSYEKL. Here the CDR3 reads CASSPTGTSYEQYF. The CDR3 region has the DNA TGCGCCAGCAGCCCCACAGGTACCTCCTACGAGCAGTACTTC.

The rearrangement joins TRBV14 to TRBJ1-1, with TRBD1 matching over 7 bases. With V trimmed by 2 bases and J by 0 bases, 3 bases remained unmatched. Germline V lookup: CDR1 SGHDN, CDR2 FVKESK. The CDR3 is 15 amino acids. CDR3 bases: TGTGCCAGCAGCCAACACAGGGGTCTGAACACTGAAGCTTTCTTT. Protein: CASSQHRGLNTEAFF. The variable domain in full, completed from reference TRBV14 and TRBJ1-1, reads EAGVTQFPSHSVIEKGQTVTLRCDPISGHDNLYWYRRVMGKEIKFLLHFVKESKQDESGMPNNRFLAERTGGTYSTLKVQPAELEDSGVYFCASSQHRGLNTEAFFGQGTRLTVV.

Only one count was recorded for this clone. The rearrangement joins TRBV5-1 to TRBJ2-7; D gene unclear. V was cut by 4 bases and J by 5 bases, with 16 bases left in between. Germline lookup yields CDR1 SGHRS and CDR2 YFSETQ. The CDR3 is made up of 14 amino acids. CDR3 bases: TGCGCCAGCAGCCTACGAGGACGATTTAACGAGCAGTACTTC. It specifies CASSLRGRFNEQYF. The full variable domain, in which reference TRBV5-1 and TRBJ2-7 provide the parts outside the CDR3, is KAGVTQTPRYLIKTRGQQVTLSCSPISGHRSVSWYQQTPGQGLQFLFEYFSETQRNKGNFPGRFSGRQFSNSRSEMNVSTLELGDSALYLCASSLRGRFNEQYFGPGTRLTVT.

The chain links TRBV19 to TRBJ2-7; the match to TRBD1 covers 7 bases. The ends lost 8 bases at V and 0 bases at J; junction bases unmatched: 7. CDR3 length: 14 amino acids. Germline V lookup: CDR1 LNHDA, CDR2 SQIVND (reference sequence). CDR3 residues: CASHRQGASYEQYF. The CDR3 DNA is TGTGCCAGTCACCGACAGGGAGCCTCCTACGAGCAGTACTTC.

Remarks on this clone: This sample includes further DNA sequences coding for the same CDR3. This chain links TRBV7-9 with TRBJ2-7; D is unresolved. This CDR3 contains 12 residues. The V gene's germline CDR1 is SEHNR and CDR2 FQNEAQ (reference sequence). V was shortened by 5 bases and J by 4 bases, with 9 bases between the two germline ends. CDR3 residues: CASSLGFYEQYF. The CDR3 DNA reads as TGTGCCAGCAGCCTGGGATTTTACGAGCAGTACTTC. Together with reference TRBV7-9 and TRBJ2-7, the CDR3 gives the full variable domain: DTGVSQNPRHKITKRGQNVTFRCDPISEHNRLYWYRQTLGQGPEFLTYFQNEAQLEKSRLLSDRFSAERPKGSFSTLEIQRTEQGDSAMYLCASSLGFYEQYFGPGTRLTVT.

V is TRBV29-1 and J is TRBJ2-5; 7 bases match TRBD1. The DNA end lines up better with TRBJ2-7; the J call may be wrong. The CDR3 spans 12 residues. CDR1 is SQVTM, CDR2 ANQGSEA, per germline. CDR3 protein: CSVRDRPYEQYF. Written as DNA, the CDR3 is TGCAGCGTTCGGGACAGACCCTACGAGCAGTACTTC.

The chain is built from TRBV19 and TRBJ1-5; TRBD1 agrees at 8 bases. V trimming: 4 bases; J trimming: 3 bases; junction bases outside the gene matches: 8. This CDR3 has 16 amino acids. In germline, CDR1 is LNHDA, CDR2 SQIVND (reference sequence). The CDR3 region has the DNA TGTGCCAGTAGTAGGGGGACAGGTGGTGACAATCAGCCCCAGCATTTT. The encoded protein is CASSRGTGGDNQPQHF.

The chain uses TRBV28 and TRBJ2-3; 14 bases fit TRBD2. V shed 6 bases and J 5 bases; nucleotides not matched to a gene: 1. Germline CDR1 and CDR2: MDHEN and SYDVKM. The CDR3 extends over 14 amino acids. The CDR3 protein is CASRGLAGEDTQYF. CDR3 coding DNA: TGTGCCAGCAGGGGACTAGCGGGAGAAGATACGCAGTATTTT.

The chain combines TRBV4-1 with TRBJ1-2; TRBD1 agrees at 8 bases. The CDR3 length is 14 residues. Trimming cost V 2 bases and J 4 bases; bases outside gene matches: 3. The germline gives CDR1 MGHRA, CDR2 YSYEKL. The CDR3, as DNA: TGCGCCAGCAGCCAACGACAGGGGTCCTATGGCTACACCTTC. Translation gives CASSQRQGSYGYTF.

CDR3 sequence: CAWSGQGASLISYEQYF. CDR3 in DNA: TGTGCCTGGTCGGGACAGGGGGCTTCATTAATCTCCTACGAGCAGTACTTC. V and J are TRBV30 and TRBJ2-5; 12 bases are shared with TRBD1. Near its end, the DNA agrees better with TRBJ2-7, so the J call may be wrong. CDR1 and CDR2 (germline): GTSNPN, SVGIG (reference sequence). This CDR3 has 17 residues.

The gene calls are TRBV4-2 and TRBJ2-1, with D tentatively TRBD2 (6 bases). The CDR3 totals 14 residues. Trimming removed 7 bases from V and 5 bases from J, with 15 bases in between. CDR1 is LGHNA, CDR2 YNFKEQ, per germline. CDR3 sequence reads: CASTTRADNNEQFF. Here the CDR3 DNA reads TGTGCCAGCACGACTAGGGCAGACAACAATGAGCAGTTCTTC.

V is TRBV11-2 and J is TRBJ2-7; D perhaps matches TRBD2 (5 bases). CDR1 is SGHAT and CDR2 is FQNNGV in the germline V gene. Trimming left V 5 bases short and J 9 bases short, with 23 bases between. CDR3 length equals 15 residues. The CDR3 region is CASSPSLGNEGLQYF. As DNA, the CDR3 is TGTGCCAGCAGCCCCTCGTTAGGTAACGAGGGATTGCAGTACTTC.

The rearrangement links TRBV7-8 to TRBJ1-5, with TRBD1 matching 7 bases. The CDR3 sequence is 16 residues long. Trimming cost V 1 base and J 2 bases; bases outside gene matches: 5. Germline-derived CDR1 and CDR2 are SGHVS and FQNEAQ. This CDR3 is CASSLGGGGGNQPQHF. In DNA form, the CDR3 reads TGTGCCAGCAGCTTAGGTGGAGGGGGCGGCAATCAGCCCCAGCATTTT.

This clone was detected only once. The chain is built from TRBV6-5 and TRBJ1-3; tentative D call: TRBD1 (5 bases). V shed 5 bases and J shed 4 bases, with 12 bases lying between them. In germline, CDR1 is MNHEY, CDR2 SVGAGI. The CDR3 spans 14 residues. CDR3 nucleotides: TGTGCCAGCAGTCCCTACCGGACAGGAAACACCATATATTTT. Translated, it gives CASSPYRTGNTIYF.

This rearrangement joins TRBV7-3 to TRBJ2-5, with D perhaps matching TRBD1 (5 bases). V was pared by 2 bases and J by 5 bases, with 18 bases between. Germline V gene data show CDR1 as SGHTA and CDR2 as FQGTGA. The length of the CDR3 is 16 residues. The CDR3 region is CASSLERPGMGETQYF. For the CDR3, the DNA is TGTGCCAGCAGCTTAGAGCGCCCAGGGATGGGGGAGACCCAGTACTTC.

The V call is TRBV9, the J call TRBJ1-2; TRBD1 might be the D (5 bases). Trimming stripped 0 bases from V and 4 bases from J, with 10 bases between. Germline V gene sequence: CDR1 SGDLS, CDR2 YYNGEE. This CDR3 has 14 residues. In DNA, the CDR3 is TGTGCCAGCAGCGTAGGTGGGGCAGGCTATGGCTACACCTTC. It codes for CASSVGGAGYGYTF.